This TCR beta chain was sequenced for a study of metastatic and nonmetastatic thyroid tumors. Regarding the study as a whole: According to reports, the diversity of TCR beta was significantly higher in malignant thyroid tumors than in benign nodules, and this held in both blood and tumor samples.

TCRdb re-analyzed the PCR reads using MiXCR. The data show around 30,000 clones, around a quarter seen once. Per germline, CDR1 KGHSH and CDR2 LQKENI. The CDR3 length is 12 residues. V was pared by 5 bases and J by 7 bases, with 12 bases between. There are many counts of this clone. Its antigen is as yet unknown. All patients were treatment-naive before thyroid surgery. The source is a female donor with papillary thyroid cancer or a benign thyroid nodule (not recorded which). Some clones in this sample may be carry-over from other donors' samples. Sequencing input: blood. V gene TRBV18 combines with J gene TRBJ2-7; TRBD1 is a possible D gene (6 bases). The CDR3 protein is CASSTQGIEQYF. DNA of the CDR3: TGTGCCAGCTCAACACAGGGAATTGAGCAGTACTTC.